The next 6 T cell receptor beta chains were all read from a single sample in a study of T cells after yellow fever vaccination (dated by TCRdb to between 2018 and 2020). The treatment or condition label, as the study defines it: live attenuated yellow fever vaccine strain. Library creation used 5' RACE. For sequencing, an Illumina HiSeq 2500 was employed. TCRdb itself trimmed the public reads at Q25 with fastp, ran MiXCR and retained productive beta chains. Records with the same CDR3 protein are collapsed into one entry carrying the most frequent genes and DNA. In all, the sample holds a few hundred thousand distinct CDR3 sequences, and about 8.3% of those were seen once. The top ten hold around 17% of the sample. The input for sequencing was PBMCs, taken 45 days after the first yellow fever vaccination. These receptors were collected from a young man who received the YFV17D yellow fever vaccine.

This clonotype was observed a few times. The chain combines TRBV27 with TRBJ2-3, with 9 bases fitting TRBD1. The CDR3 extends over 16 amino acids. The trim removed 3 bases at V and 6 bases at J, leaving 10 bases unmatched. Per the germline V gene, CDR1 is MNHEY and CDR2 is SMNVEV (reference sequence). Written as DNA, the CDR3 is TGTGCCAGCAGTTTCGGGACAGGGTGGGGGGGGGATACGCAGTATTTT. Translation: CASSFGTGWGGDTQYF.

In its sample, this clonotype was seen a few times. The V gene is TRBV20-1, the J gene TRBJ1-1; maybe TRBD1 (6 bases). This CDR3 contains 12 residues. Trimming removed 4 bases at V and 8 bases at J, with 14 bases between. The germline V gene encodes CDR1 DFQATT and CDR2 SNEGSKA (reference sequence). CDR3 bases: TGCAGTGCTAAAAGACAGGTGCTCGAAGCTTTCTTT. Residues: CSAKRQVLEAFF.

This clonotype was counted a few times. V and J are TRBV12-5 and TRBJ1-4, with D hard to call. Germline values: CDR1 LGHNT, CDR2 FRNRAP. V was pared by 3 bases and J by 8 bases, with 4 bases between. CDR3 length: 11 residues. As DNA, the CDR3 is TGTGCTAGTGGTTTCGGGGAAAAACTGTTTTTT. This codes for CASGFGEKLFF.

This clonotype showed up just a few times. The rearrangement links TRBV27 to TRBJ2-2; TRBD1 matches at 7 bases. This CDR3 is built from 13 residues. Trimming cost V 7 bases and J 7 bases; bases outside gene matches: 6. In germline, CDR1 is MNHEY, CDR2 SMNVEV (reference sequence). The CDR3 region has the DNA TGTGCCAGCACTCGACAGGGTGGCGGGGAGCTGTTTTTT. Translated, it gives CASTRQGGGELFF.

This clonotype was detected many times. The V and J genes are TRBV7-2 and TRBJ1-5, with a possible D match to TRBD1 (5 bases). V lost 2 bases, J lost 5 bases, and 13 bases lay in between. From germline, CDR1 is SGHTA and CDR2 FQGNSA. The CDR3 contains 15 residues. The chain's CDR3 is CASSLWDGGDQPQHF. The CDR3 region has the DNA TGTGCCAGCAGCTTATGGGACGGAGGGGATCAGCCCCAGCATTTT.

This clonotype appeared a few times. The CDR3 DNA sequence: TGTGCCAGCAGCGTACCTCAACTAGCGGGGGGCAACTCCTACGAGCAGTACTTC. Amino acids: CASSVPQLAGGNSYEQYF. This sequence joins TRBV11-2 and TRBJ2-7; 12 bases fit TRBD2. Germline CDR1 reads SGHAT; CDR2 reads FQNNGV. Trimming at V came to 5 bases and at J to 0 bases, leaving 11 bases not matched to a gene. CDR3 size: 18 residues.